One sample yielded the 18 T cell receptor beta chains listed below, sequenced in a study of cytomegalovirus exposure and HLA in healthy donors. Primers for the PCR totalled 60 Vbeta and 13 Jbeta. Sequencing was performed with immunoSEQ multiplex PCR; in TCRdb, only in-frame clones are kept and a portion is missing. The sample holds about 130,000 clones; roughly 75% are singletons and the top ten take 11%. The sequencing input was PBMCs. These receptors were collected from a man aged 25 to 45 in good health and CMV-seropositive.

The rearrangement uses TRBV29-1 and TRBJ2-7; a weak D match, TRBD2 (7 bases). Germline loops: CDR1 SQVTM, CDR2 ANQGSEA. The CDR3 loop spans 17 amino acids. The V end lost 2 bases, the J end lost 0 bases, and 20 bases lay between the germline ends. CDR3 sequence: CSVESRGEGTSSYEQYF. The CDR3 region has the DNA TGCAGCGTTGAATCAAGGGGGGAGGGGACAAGCTCCTACGAGCAGTACTTC.

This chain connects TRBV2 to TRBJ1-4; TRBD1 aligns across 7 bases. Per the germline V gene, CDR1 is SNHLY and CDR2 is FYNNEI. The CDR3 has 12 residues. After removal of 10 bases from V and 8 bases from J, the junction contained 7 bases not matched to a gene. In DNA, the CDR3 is TGTGCCACCCAGGGGGTAGGGGAAAAACTGTTTTTT. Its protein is CATQGVGEKLFF. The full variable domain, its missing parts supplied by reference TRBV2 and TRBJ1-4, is EPEVTQTPSHQVTQMGQEVILRCVPISNHLYFYWYRQILGQKVEFLVSFYNNEISEKSEIFDDQFSVERPDGSNFTLKIRSTKLEDSAMYFCATQGVGEKLFFGSGTQLSVL.

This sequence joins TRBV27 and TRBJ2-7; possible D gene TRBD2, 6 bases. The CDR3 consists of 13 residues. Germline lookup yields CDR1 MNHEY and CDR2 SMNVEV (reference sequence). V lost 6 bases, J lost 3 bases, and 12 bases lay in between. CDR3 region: CASSLAGGYEQYF. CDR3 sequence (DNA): TGTGCCAGCAGCCTAGCCGGGGGCTACGAGCAGTACTTC.

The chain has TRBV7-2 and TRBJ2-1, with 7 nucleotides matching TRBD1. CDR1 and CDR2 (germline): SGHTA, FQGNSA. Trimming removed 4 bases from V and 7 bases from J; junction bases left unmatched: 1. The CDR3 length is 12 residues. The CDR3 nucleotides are TGTGCCAGCAGCTCGACAGGGAATGAGCAGTTCTTC. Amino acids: CASSSTGNEQFF.

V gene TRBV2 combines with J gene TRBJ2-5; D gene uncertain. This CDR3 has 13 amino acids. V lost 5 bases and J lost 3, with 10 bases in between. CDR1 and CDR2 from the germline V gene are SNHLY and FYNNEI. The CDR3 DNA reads TGTGCCAGCAGTACCCGGAGAAAAGAGACCCAGTACTTC. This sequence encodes CASSTRRKETQYF.

CDR3 nucleotides: TGCAGCGTCCTGGGACAGGCAACTAATGAAAAACTGTTTTTT. Its protein product is CSVLGQATNEKLFF. The chain employs TRBV29-1 and TRBJ1-4; 8 bases line up with TRBD1. Germline values: CDR1 SQVTM, CDR2 ANQGSEA. V shed 6 bases and J 0 bases; nucleotides not matched to a gene: 3. The CDR3 is made up of 14 amino acids.

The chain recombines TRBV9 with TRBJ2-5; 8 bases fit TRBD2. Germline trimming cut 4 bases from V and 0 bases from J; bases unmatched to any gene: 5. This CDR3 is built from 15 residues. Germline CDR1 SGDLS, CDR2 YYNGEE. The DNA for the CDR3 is TGTGCCAGCAGCAGACGGGGGGGGTACCAAGAGACCCAGTACTTC. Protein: CASSRRGGYQETQYF.

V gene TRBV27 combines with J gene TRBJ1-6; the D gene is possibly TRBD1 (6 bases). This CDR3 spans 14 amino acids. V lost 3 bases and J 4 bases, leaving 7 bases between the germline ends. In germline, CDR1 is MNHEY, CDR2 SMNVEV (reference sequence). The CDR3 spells CASSFDRYNSPLHF. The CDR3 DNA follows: TGTGCCAGCAGTTTCGACAGGTATAATTCACCCCTCCACTTT.

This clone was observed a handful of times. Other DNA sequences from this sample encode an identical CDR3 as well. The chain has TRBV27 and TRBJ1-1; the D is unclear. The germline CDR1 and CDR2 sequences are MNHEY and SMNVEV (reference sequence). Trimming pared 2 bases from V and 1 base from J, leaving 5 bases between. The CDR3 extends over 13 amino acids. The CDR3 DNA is TGTGCCAGCAGTTTACCCGGGAACACTGAAGCTTTCTTT. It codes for CASSLPGNTEAFF.

The CDR3 sequence: CASSYWQGRNEQFF. CDR3 nucleotides: TGTGCCAGCAGTTATTGGCAGGGCAGGAATGAGCAGTTCTTC. The J gene is TRBJ2-1, the V gene TRBV6-5; weak D call: TRBD1 (5 bases). This CDR3 region has 14 residues. Germline V gene data show CDR1 as MNHEY and CDR2 as SVGAGI. Trimming stripped 3 bases from V and 7 bases from J, with 13 bases between.

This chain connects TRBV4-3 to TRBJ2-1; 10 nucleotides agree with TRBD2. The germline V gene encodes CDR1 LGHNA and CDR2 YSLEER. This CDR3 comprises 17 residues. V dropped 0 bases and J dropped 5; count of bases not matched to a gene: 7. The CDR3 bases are TGCGCCAGCAGCCAAGATCCGAGCGGGAGGGTAGACAATGAGCAGTTCTTC. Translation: CASSQDPSGRVDNEQFF.

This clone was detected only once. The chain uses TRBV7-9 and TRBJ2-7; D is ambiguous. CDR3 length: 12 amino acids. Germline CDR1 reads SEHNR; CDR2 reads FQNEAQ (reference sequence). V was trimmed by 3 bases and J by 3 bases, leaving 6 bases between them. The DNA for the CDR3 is TGTGCCAGCAGCTTTAGTGTCTACGAGCAGTACTTC. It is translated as CASSFSVYEQYF.

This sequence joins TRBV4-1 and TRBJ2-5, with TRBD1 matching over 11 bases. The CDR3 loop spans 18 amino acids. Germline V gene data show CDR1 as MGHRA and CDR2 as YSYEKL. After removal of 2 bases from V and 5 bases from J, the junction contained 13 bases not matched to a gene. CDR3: CASSQTIPGQGEGETQYF. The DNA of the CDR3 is TGCGCCAGCAGCCAAACGATTCCGGGACAGGGGGAAGGGGAGACCCAGTACTTC.

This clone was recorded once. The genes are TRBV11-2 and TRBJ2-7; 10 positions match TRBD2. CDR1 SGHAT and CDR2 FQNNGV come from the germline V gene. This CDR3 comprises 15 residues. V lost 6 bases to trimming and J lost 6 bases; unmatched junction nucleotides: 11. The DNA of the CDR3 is TGTGCCAGCAGTCTGTTAGGACTAGCGGTTTCCGAGCAGTACTTC. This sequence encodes CASSLLGLAVSEQYF.

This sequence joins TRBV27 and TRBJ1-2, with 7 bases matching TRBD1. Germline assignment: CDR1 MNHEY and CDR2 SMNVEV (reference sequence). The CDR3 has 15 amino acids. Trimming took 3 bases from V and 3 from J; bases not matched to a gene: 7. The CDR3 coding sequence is TGTGCCAGCAGTTTGGGACAGTCCAGGGACTATGGCTACACCTTC. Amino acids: CASSLGQSRDYGYTF.

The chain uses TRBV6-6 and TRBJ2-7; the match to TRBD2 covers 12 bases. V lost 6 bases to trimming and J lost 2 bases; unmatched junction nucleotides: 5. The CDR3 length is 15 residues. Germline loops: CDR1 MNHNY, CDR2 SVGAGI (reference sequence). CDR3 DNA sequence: TGTGCCAGCAGGTTACTAGCGGGAGGAACCTACGAGCAGTACTTC. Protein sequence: CASRLLAGGTYEQYF.

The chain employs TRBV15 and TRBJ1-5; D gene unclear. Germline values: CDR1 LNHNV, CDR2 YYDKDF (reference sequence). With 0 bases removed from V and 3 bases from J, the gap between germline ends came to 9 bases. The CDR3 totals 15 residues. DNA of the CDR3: TGTGCCACCAGCAGAGATGACGGGGACAATCAGCCCCAGCATTTT. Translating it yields CATSRDDGDNQPQHF.

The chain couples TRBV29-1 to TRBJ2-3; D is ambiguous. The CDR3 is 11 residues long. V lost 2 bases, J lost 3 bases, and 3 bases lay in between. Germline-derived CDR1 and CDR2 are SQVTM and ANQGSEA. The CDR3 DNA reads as TGCAGCGTTGAAACTACAGATACGCAGTATTTT. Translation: CSVETTDTQYF.